These 26 T cell receptor beta chains share one sample of origin, sequenced in a study of T cells after yellow fever vaccination. TCRdb fed the 5' RACE reads into MiXCR, producing one record per CDR3 protein. The sample consists of a few hundred thousand distinct CDR3 sequences, about 19% of them appearing once. The specimen comprised PBMCs, sampled 15 days after the yellow fever booster vaccination. The source is a man in his thirties or forties who received the YFV17D yellow fever vaccine.

This clonotype has only a few counts. The V gene is TRBV24-1, the J gene TRBJ2-2, with D possibly matching TRBD2 (6 bases). Trimming shortened V by 1 base and J by 7 bases, and 9 bases separated the two germline ends. This CDR3 is 14 amino acids long. Germline-derived CDR1 and CDR2 are KGHDR and SFDVKD. The CDR3 coding sequence is TGTGCCACCAGTGATTTTCCTAGCGTCGGGGAGCTGTTTTTT. Translating gives CATSDFPSVGELFF.

This clonotype was seen more than once but under ten times. CDR3 region: CSASLGSGSNEQFF. The DNA for the CDR3 is TGCAGTGCAAGCCTTGGTAGCGGGAGTAATGAGCAGTTCTTC. The chain uses TRBV20-1 and TRBJ2-1; 9 bases are a match to TRBD2. This CDR3 is 14 amino acids long. The V segment lost 6 bases and the J segment 7 bases; nucleotides outside the gene matches: 10. The V gene's germline CDR1 is DFQATT and CDR2 SNEGSKA (reference sequence).

This clonotype appeared a few times. The chain combines TRBV20-1 with TRBJ2-1, with 7 bases fitting TRBD2. Trimming took 2 bases from V and 8 from J; bases not matched to a gene: 18. There are 17 residues in the CDR3. Per germline, CDR1 DFQATT and CDR2 SNEGSKA (reference sequence). CDR3 amino acids: CSARSPPSQRELYEQFF. DNA for the CDR3: TGCAGTGCTAGATCCCCACCCTCCCAGCGGGAACTCTATGAGCAGTTCTTC.

This clonotype was counted a few times. This chain links TRBV18 with TRBJ2-7; D is perhaps TRBD2 (5 bases). Germline values: CDR1 KGHSH, CDR2 LQKENI. The CDR3 has 12 amino acids. V lost 6 bases and J lost 7, with 13 bases in between. CDR3 in amino acids: CASSPAGREQYF. CDR3 in DNA: TGTGCCAGCTCCCCGGCTGGGAGAGAGCAGTACTTC. Full variable domain (missing parts from reference TRBV18 and TRBJ2-7): NAGVMQNPRHLVRRRGQEARLRCSPMKGHSHVYWYRQLPEEGLKFMVYLQKENIIDESGMPKERFSAEFPKEGPSILRIQQVVRGDSAAYFCASSPAGREQYFGPGTRLTVT.

J is TRBJ2-1 and V is TRBV6-2 or TRBV6-3, with 10 bases that match TRBD2. The CDR3 spans 16 residues. J gave up 8 bases and V 5 bases, and 12 bases lay outside the gene matches. The germline V gene encodes CDR1 MNHEY and CDR2 SVGEGT. The CDR3 loop reads CASSNEGPSGRYEQFF. CDR3 nucleotides: TGTGCCAGCAGTAACGAGGGACCTAGCGGGAGATATGAGCAGTTCTTC.

The V and J genes are TRBV29-1 and TRBJ2-7; perhaps TRBD2 as D (5 bases). CDR1 is SQVTM, CDR2 ANQGSEA, per germline. This CDR3 is built from 12 residues. Trimming took off 4 bases at V and 3 bases at J, with 10 bases between the two ends. This CDR3 reads CSVAGDYYEQYF. The DNA for the CDR3 is TGCAGCGTTGCCGGGGATTACTACGAGCAGTACTTC.

This clonotype was counted at least ten times. The genes are TRBV24-1 and TRBJ2-3; TRBD2 matches at 7 bases. CDR3 length: 13 residues. The ends lost 8 bases at V and 7 bases at J; junction bases unmatched: 8. CDR1 is KGHDR and CDR2 is SFDVKD in the germline V gene. The CDR3 is CATNGGRGNTQYF. The CDR3, as DNA: TGTGCCACCAATGGCGGGAGAGGAAATACGCAGTATTTT.

The chain is built from TRBV6-1 and TRBJ2-7; TRBD2 is a possible D gene (5 bases). This CDR3 spans 12 amino acids. Germline CDR1 reads MNHNS; CDR2 reads SASEGT. V lost 11 bases and J 6 bases, leaving 17 bases between the germline ends. CDR3 in amino acids: CAGGRPSGEQYF. CDR3 sequence (DNA): TGTGCCGGAGGACGCCCATCCGGCGAGCAGTACTTC.

The J gene is TRBJ2-5, the V gene TRBV6-1; 7 bases are a match to TRBD2. CDR1 and CDR2 (germline): MNHNS, SASEGT. CDR3 size: 14 residues. V gave up 8 bases and J gave up 2 bases; unmatched junction bases: 8. The chain's CDR3 is CASRKLALQETQYF. The CDR3 DNA reads TGTGCCAGCCGAAAACTAGCGCTTCAAGAGACCCAGTACTTC.

This chain joins TRBV5-4 and TRBJ1-2; 7 nucleotides agree with TRBD1. V gave up 0 bases and J gave up 7 bases; unmatched junction bases: 3. The CDR3 extends over 13 amino acids. Germline values: CDR1 SGHNT, CDR2 YYREEE (reference sequence). The CDR3 here is CASSLDRGSGYTF. The CDR3 DNA is TGTGCCAGCAGCTTGGACAGGGGCTCTGGCTACACCTTC.

This clonotype was picked up a small number of times. The chain combines TRBV5-1 with TRBJ1-4; D gene unclear. There are 14 residues in the CDR3. Germline values: CDR1 SGHRS, CDR2 YFSETQ. V lost 1 base and J 6 bases, leaving 10 bases between the germline ends. CDR3 region: CASSLNVGDEKLFF. CDR3 coding DNA: TGCGCCAGCAGCTTGAATGTGGGTGATGAAAAACTGTTTTTT.

The V gene is TRBV7-8, the J gene TRBJ2-6; no definite D call. The CDR3 runs 12 residues. Germline V gives CDR1 SGHVS, CDR2 FQNEAQ. Trimming left V 5 bases short and J 4 bases short, with 3 bases between. As DNA, the CDR3 is TGTGCCAGCAGCGCCGGGGCCAACGTCCTGACTTTC. This encodes CASSAGANVLTF.

This clonotype was observed at least ten times. The rearrangement uses TRBV5-6 and TRBJ2-3; TRBD2 is a possible D gene (5 bases). Germline V lookup: CDR1 SGHDT, CDR2 YYEEEE. The CDR3 loop spans 16 amino acids. The V end lost 1 base, the J end lost 2 bases, and 14 bases lay between the germline ends. The CDR3 DNA sequence: TGTGCCAGCAGCTTGACCGGGATAGAGAACACAGATACGCAGTATTTT. It codes for CASSLTGIENTDTQYF.

V usage is TRBV12-3 or TRBV12-4 and J usage is TRBJ2-2, with D possibly being TRBD1 (5 bases). The V end lost 5 bases, the J end lost 5 bases, and 12 bases lay between the germline ends. CDR3 length: 14 residues. For the CDR3, the DNA is TGTGCCAGCAGTCCCAGGGTGCGAACCGGGGAGCTGTTTTTT. Its protein product is CASSPRVRTGELFF.

This clonotype was recorded a few times. V gene TRBV5-1 combines with J gene TRBJ2-1; 8 bases are shared with TRBD2. This CDR3 is 15 amino acids long. Germline CDR1 and CDR2: SGHRS and YFSETQ. V trimming: 6 bases; J trimming: 9 bases; junction bases outside the gene matches: 14. CDR3: CASTFTGLVASEQFF. The CDR3 nucleotides are TGCGCCAGCACGTTTACGGGACTAGTAGCAAGTGAGCAGTTCTTC.

This clonotype has just a few counts. The rearrangement links TRBV10-3 to TRBJ2-7; 8 nucleotides line up with TRBD2. V was pared by 6 bases and J by 6 bases, with 10 bases of the junction left unmatched. Germline CDR1 and CDR2: ENHRY and SYGVKD. This CDR3 contains 14 residues. CDR3: CAISVSSGDVEQYF. The CDR3 DNA sequence: TGTGCCATCAGCGTCAGTAGCGGGGATGTCGAGCAGTACTTC.

V and J are TRBV13 and TRBJ2-7, with D possibly being TRBD2 (6 bases). The CDR3 sequence is 16 residues long. Trimming removed 4 bases from V and 5 bases from J, with 21 bases in between. Per the germline V gene, CDR1 is PRHDT and CDR2 is FYEKMQ (reference sequence). As DNA, the CDR3 is TGTGCCAGCAGCTCCAGGGAGGACCCCCGGGGCAACGAGCAGTACTTC. This sequence encodes CASSSREDPRGNEQYF.

CDR3 protein: CSARAQLGNQPQHF. As DNA, the CDR3 is TGCAGTGCTAGAGCCCAACTTGGAAATCAGCCCCAGCATTTT. The chain links TRBV20-1 to TRBJ1-5; D is unclear. Trimming pared 1 base from V and 4 bases from J, leaving 11 bases between. Per the germline V gene, CDR1 is DFQATT and CDR2 is SNEGSKA (reference sequence). The CDR3 loop spans 14 amino acids.

V is TRBV5-1 and J is TRBJ2-7; D remains unclear. The V end lost 6 bases, the J end lost 5 bases, and 6 bases lay between the germline ends. This CDR3 has 10 residues. Germline-derived CDR1 and CDR2 are SGHRS and YFSETQ. CDR3 sequence reads: CASKIDEQYF. The CDR3 bases are TGCGCCAGCAAAATCGACGAGCAGTACTTC.

The chain couples TRBV7-2 to TRBJ2-1, with D unresolved. The CDR3 consists of 15 residues. Trimming stripped 5 bases from V and 1 base from J, with 12 bases between. Germline lookup yields CDR1 SGHTA and CDR2 FQGNSA. CDR3 in DNA: TGTGCCAGCAGCCTTGACTTGCCTTCCTACAATGAGCAGTTCTTC. It codes for CASSLDLPSYNEQFF.

This sequence joins TRBV12-3 or TRBV12-4 and TRBJ2-1, with TRBD2 identical over 13 bases. V gave up 7 bases and J gave up 14 bases; unmatched junction bases: 8. This CDR3 has 13 amino acids. The CDR3: CASIPGTSGVEFF. CDR3 DNA: TGTGCCAGCATTCCCGGGACTAGCGGGGTGGAGTTCTTC.

V is TRBV7-8 and J is TRBJ2-5; D is perhaps TRBD2 (6 bases). The CDR3 consists of 14 residues. Germline V lookup: CDR1 SGHVS, CDR2 FQNEAQ. Trimming pared 5 bases from V and 11 bases from J, leaving 21 bases between. The CDR3 DNA sequence: TGTGCCAGCAGCATCCAAACCGGGACTTTGTCTCAGTACTTC. Protein sequence: CASSIQTGTLSQYF.

This clonotype showed up just a few times. The chain joins TRBV5-6 to TRBJ2-5; TRBD2 is a possible D gene (6 bases). The germline V gene encodes CDR1 SGHDT and CDR2 YYEEEE. The CDR3 has 14 residues. Trimming pared 4 bases from V and 2 bases from J, leaving 12 bases between. The CDR3 sequence: CASSPRGKQETQYF. CDR3 in DNA: TGTGCCAGCAGCCCTCGGGGGAAGCAAGAGACCCAGTACTTC.

The rearrangement uses TRBV5-1 and TRBJ2-1; TRBD2 matches at 9 bases. Germline V CDR1 and CDR2: SGHRS, YFSETQ. This CDR3 is 15 amino acids long. The ends lost 4 bases at V and 6 bases at J; junction bases unmatched: 8. CDR3 coding DNA: TGCGCCAGCAGCCGGAGCGGGAGGTCTCCCAATGAGCAGTTCTTC. Its protein is CASSRSGRSPNEQFF. Based on the CDR3 plus reference TRBV5-1 and TRBJ2-1, the full variable domain is KAGVTQTPRYLIKTRGQQVTLSCSPISGHRSVSWYQQTPGQGLQFLFEYFSETQRNKGNFPGRFSGRQFSNSRSEMNVSTLELGDSALYLCASSRSGRSPNEQFFGPGTRLTVL.

In this sample, this clonotype turned up a few times. The chain links TRBV4-3 to TRBJ2-3; D is undetermined. CDR1 is LGHNA, CDR2 YSLEER, per germline. Trimming cost V 0 bases and J 3 bases, with 13 bases left between them. The CDR3 totals 16 residues. The DNA for the CDR3 is TGCGCCAGCAGCCAAGAGGCCTCGATTAATACAGATACGCAGTATTTT. This translates into CASSQEASINTDTQYF.

This clonotype appeared a few times. The chain combines TRBV20-1 with TRBJ1-6; D not resolved. Per the germline V gene, CDR1 is DFQATT and CDR2 is SNEGSKA (reference sequence). CDR3 length: 14 amino acids. The V and J ends lost 3 bases and 3 bases respectively, with 9 bases between them. CDR3 DNA sequence: TGCAGTGCTAGTTCGGCTAACTATAATTCACCCCTCCACTTT. Protein product: CSASSANYNSPLHF.